The 14 T cell receptor beta chains below all came from one sample that was sequenced in a study of blood T cell repertoires in COVID-19. Measured with immunoSEQ multiplex PCR; TCRdb has only the in-frame clones, and not every one. The table has 160,000 or so clones, about 88% seen once; the top ten hold roughly 19%. Sequences were obtained from peripheral blood. Receptors originate from a woman aged 80 or over with acute or convalescent COVID-19.

This chain joins TRBV5-5 and TRBJ2-7, with 7 nucleotides matching TRBD2. The CDR3 consists of 15 residues. The trim removed 0 bases at V and 4 bases at J, leaving 7 bases unmatched. Germline CDR1 SGHKS, CDR2 YYEKEE (reference sequence). CDR3 sequence: CASSLGVAGWYEQYF. Written as DNA, the CDR3 is TGTGCCAGCAGCTTGGGGGTAGCGGGTTGGTACGAGCAGTACTTC.

The gene calls are TRBV19 and TRBJ2-1; D possibly corresponds to TRBD1 (9 bases). The CDR3 spans 17 residues. Germline CDR1 is LNHDA and CDR2 is SQIVND (reference sequence). V was cut by 6 bases and J by 9 bases, with 27 bases left in between. The CDR3 DNA follows: TGTGCCAGTAGCGAGACAGGGGGATCAGCGGGAGTAGGTGAGCAGTTCTTC. Translating gives CASSETGGSAGVGEQFF.

This chain joins TRBV18 and TRBJ2-7; 7 nucleotides match TRBD2. This CDR3 contains 16 residues. Germline V lookup: CDR1 KGHSH, CDR2 LQKENI. V lost 3 bases, J lost 0 bases, and 8 bases stayed unmatched. CDR3 sequence (DNA): TGTGCCAGCTCACCCTTGGGGGGGTCTAGCTCCTACGAGCAGTACTTC. This sequence encodes CASSPLGGSSSYEQYF.

The genes are TRBV5-4 and TRBJ1-1; unclear D gene. V gave up 6 bases and J gave up 1 base, with 10 bases separating them. This CDR3 is built from 13 residues. The germline gives CDR1 SGHNT, CDR2 YYREEE (reference sequence). The CDR3 here is CASKFRENTEAFF. DNA for the CDR3: TGTGCCAGCAAGTTTCGCGAGAACACTGAAGCTTTCTTT. The full variable domain, its missing parts supplied by reference TRBV5-4 and TRBJ1-1, is ETGVTQSPTHLIKTRGQQVTLRCSSQSGHNTVSWYQQALGQGPQFIFQYYREEENGRGNFPPRFSGLQFPNYSSELNVNALELDDSALYLCASKFRENTEAFFGQGTRLTVV.

V usage is TRBV7-6 and J usage is TRBJ1-1; maybe TRBD1 (5 bases). Germline assignment: CDR1 SGHVS and CDR2 FNYEAQ. Trimming shortened V by 0 bases and J by 2 bases, and 10 bases separated the two germline ends. The CDR3 has 15 residues. The CDR3: CASSLAMGGNTEAFF. CDR3 coding DNA: TGTGCCAGCAGCTTAGCGATGGGGGGAAACACTGAAGCTTTCTTT.

A single count supports this clone. V is TRBV2 and J is TRBJ1-2; no reliable D call. This CDR3 is 14 amino acids long. Trimming pared 2 bases from V and 3 bases from J, leaving 10 bases between. The germline gives CDR1 SNHLY, CDR2 FYNNEI. CDR3 sequence (DNA): TGTGCCAGCAGTGAATCGGGGTTCGACTATGGCTACACCTTC. It codes for CASSESGFDYGYTF.

The genes are TRBV7-3 and TRBJ2-1, with TRBD2 identical over 14 bases. The CDR3 spans 14 residues. CDR1 and CDR2 (germline): SGHTA, FQGTGA. Unmatched junction bases numbered 2, after V lost 5 bases and J lost 8 bases. CDR3 sequence reads: CASSPGLAGDEQFF. The CDR3 DNA reads TGTGCCAGCAGCCCGGGACTAGCGGGGGATGAGCAGTTCTTC.

The chain has TRBV6-5 and TRBJ1-6; D is perhaps TRBD1 (5 bases). This CDR3 region has 12 residues. Germline values: CDR1 MNHEY, CDR2 SVGAGI. The V and J ends lost 5 bases and 8 bases respectively, with 7 bases between them. CDR3 sequence: CASSQTDSPLHF. In nucleotides, the CDR3 is TGTGCCAGCAGTCAGACAGATTCACCCCTCCACTTT.

The CDR3: CASSPTGNLNYGYTF. In nucleotides, the CDR3 is TGCGCCAGCAGCCCGACCGGGAATCTTAACTATGGCTACACCTTC. The rearrangement uses TRBV4-1 and TRBJ1-2; D ambiguous. CDR1 is MGHRA and CDR2 is YSYEKL in the germline V gene. This CDR3 spans 15 amino acids. Trimming took off 4 bases at V and 1 base at J, with 13 bases between the two ends.

The rearrangement links TRBV7-3 to TRBJ2-7; 10 bases agree with TRBD1. The CDR3 spans 15 residues. CDR1 and CDR2 (germline): SGHTA, FQGTGA. V lost 5 bases and J lost 4; bases outside the gene matches: 8. CDR3 residues: CASSQPDRGTYEQYF. Written as DNA, the CDR3 is TGTGCCAGCAGCCAACCGGACAGGGGGACTTACGAGCAGTACTTC.

The chain carries TRBV9 and TRBJ1-2; D is unclear. Germline loops: CDR1 SGDLS, CDR2 YYNGEE. V lost 4 bases, J lost 7 bases, and 14 bases lay in between. The CDR3 has 13 residues. CDR3 sequence reads: CASSSTTRSGYTF. In DNA, the CDR3 is TGTGCCAGCAGCTCAACGACCCGGAGTGGCTACACCTTC.

The gene calls are TRBV1 and TRBJ1-4. TRBV1 is listed as a pseudogene. The CDR3 has 15 amino acids. Written as DNA, the CDR3 is TGCACCAGGGCCCTGCCCGGGACCGGGGGTGAAAAACTGTTTTTT. It specifies CTRALPGTGGEKLFF.

About this clone: Other DNA sequences in the same sample also yield this CDR3. The chain joins TRBV5-1 to TRBJ2-5, with 7 bases lining up with TRBD1. CDR3 length: 14 amino acids. Germline CDR1 SGHRS, CDR2 YFSETQ. Losses at the gene ends were 3 bases for V and 2 bases for J; bases not matched to a gene: 4. CDR3 region: CASSSGTVQETQYF. The CDR3 DNA reads TGCGCCAGCAGCTCAGGGACAGTACAAGAGACCCAGTACTTC.

The chain couples TRBV9 to TRBJ2-3, with a possible D match to TRBD1 (6 bases). The germline V gene has CDR1 SGDLS and CDR2 YYNGEE. Deletions cut 3 bases from V and 7 bases from J, with 18 bases between. The CDR3 is 15 amino acids. DNA of the CDR3: TGTGCCAGCAGCGCAGGGGAGCTTCAGCTGTATACGCAGTATTTT. This sequence encodes CASSAGELQLYTQYF.